This T cell receptor beta chain was captured by sequencing in a study of regulatory T cells in long-lasting Graves disease. At least ten counts were recorded for this clonotype. What it binds is not known. The junction and the germline gene differ at one end; a read error may be behind it. The CDR3 sequence is 11 residues long. Germline V gives CDR1 LGHDT, CDR2 YNNKEL (reference sequence). Time point specified: newly diagnosed GD, antithyroid drugs for less than 3 months. PBMC-extracted RNA yielded the TCR library. iRepertoire HTBI primers and Arm-PCR of CDR3 regions built TCR beta libraries. TCRdb processed the multiplex PCR reads anew with MiXCR; each CDR3 protein has one entry. Of fewer than 550,000 distinct CDR3 sequences listed, 15% to 20% were seen once; the top ten hold approximately 25%. Overall study results and limits: Persistent disease preferred TRBV28, TRBJ1-2 and TRBJ2-5.

This sample was also put to use in a study of T cells in Graves' hyperthyroidism and ophthalmopathy. That source reports: Stable Graves' hyperthyroidism meant no ophthalmopathy progression within 18 months.

The sequence was collected from a woman aged 40 to 65 with Graves disease. This sequence joins TRBV3-1 and TRBJ2-7, with D possibly TRBD2 on 5 matching bases. The starting material was peripheral blood mononuclear cells (PBMCs), obtained at new diagnosis, from a patient treated with antithyroid drugs. CDR3 sequence: CASSQGGECNF. CDR3 in DNA: TGTGCCAGCAGCCAAGGGGGAGAGTGCAACTTC.